The entry below describes one T cell receptor beta chain. What it binds is not known. Trimming took 0 bases from V and 0 from J, leaving 10 bases between them. Germline V gives CDR1 SGHRS, CDR2 YFSETQ. This CDR3 comprises 15 residues. The sample belongs to a study of siplizumab effects on memory and regulatory T cells. Broader study findings: Whether proliferating Tregs in siplizumab cultures suppress was not functionally confirmed. The mean Treg-derived percentage of mappable alloreactive CD4+ clones was approximately 70% with siplizumab compared with approximately 28% in controls. There appeared to be greater diversity in naive T cells than in memory cells, and naive T cells seemed major contributors to the alloresponse.

Around 94,000 TCR templates underwent assay in each sample. Assay: immunoSEQ multiplex PCR; the TCRdb copy retains only in-frame clones and omits some. This sample has more than 85,000 clones, with 90% to 95% found just once. The sequencing sample was made of Tregs sorted from blood. The chain is built from TRBV5-1 and TRBJ2-7; maybe TRBD1 (5 bases). The sequence was obtained from a human donor in good health. CDR3 residues: CASSLADSLSYEQYF. CDR3 in DNA: TGCGCCAGCAGCTTGGCAGACAGTCTCTCCTACGAGCAGTACTTC.